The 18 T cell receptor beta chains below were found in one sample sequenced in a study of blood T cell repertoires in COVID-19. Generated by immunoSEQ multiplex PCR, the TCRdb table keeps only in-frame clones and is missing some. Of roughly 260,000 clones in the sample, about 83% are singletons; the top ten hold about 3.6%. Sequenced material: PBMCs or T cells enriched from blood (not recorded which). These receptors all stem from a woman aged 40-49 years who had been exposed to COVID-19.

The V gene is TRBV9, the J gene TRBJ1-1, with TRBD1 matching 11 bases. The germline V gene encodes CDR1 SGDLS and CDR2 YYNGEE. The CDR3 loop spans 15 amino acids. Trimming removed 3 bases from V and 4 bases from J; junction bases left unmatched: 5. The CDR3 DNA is TGTGCCAGCAGCGCCGGACAGGGGGCGAGCACTGAAGCTTTCTTT. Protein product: CASSAGQGASTEAFF.

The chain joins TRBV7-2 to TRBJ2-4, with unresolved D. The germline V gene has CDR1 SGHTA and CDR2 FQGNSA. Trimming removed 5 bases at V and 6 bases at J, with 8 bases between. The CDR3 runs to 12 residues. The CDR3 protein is CASSLTLNIQYF. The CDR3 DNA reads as TGTGCCAGCAGCCTGACTTTAAACATTCAGTACTTC.

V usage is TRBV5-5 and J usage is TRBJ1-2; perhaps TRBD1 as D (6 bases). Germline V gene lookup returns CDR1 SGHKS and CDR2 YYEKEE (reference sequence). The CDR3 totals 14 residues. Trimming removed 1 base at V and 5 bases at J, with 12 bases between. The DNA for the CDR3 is TGTGCCAGCAGCTTGTGGGGGGGCGCGTATGGCTACACCTTC. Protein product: CASSLWGGAYGYTF.

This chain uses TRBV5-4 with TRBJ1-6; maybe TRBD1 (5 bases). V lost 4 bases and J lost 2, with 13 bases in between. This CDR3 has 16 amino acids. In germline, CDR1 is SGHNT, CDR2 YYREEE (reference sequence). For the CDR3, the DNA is TGTGCCAGCAGCAGCGCGGGGGAAACCTATAATTCACCCCTCCACTTT. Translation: CASSSAGETYNSPLHF.

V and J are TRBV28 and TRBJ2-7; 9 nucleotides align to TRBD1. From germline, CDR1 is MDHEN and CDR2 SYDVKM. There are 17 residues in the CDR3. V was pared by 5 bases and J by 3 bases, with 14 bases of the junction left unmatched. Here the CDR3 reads CASSEAPHGTGNYEQYF. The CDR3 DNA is TGTGCCAGCAGTGAGGCCCCCCATGGGACAGGGAACTACGAGCAGTACTTC. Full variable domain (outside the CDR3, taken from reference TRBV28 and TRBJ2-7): DVKVTQSSRYLVKRTGEKVFLECVQDMDHENMFWYRQDPGLGLRLIYFSYDVKMKEKGDIPEGYSVSREKKERFSLILESASTNQTSMYLCASSEAPHGTGNYEQYFGPGTRLTVT.

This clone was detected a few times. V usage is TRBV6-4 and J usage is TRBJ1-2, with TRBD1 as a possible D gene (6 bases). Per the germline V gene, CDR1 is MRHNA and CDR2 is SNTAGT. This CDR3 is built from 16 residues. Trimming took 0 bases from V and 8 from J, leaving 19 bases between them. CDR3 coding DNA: TGTGCCAGCAGTGACTCGCCCACAGAGGGGGTCGGAGGCTACACCTTC. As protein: CASSDSPTEGVGGYTF.

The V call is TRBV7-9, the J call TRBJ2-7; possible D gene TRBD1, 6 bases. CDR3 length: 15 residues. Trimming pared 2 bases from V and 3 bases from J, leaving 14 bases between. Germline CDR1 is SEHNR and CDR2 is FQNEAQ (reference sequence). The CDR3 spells CASSLNVGAFYEQYF. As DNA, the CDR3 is TGTGCCAGCAGCTTAAATGTGGGGGCCTTCTACGAGCAGTACTTC.

The CDR3 sequence: CASSFGTSGAKNIQYF. CDR3 DNA: TGTGCCAGCAGCTTTGGGACTAGCGGAGCCAAAAACATTCAGTACTTC. J is TRBJ2-4 and V is TRBV11-2; 11 bases are shared with TRBD2. CDR3 size: 16 residues. V lost 3 bases and J lost 0; bases outside the gene matches: 1. The germline CDR1 and CDR2 sequences are SGHAT and FQNNGV.

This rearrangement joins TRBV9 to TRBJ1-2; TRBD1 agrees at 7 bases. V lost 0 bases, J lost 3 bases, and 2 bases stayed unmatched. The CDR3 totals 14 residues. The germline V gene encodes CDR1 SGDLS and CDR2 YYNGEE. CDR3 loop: CASSVGQGDYGYTF. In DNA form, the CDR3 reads TGTGCCAGCAGCGTAGGACAGGGCGACTATGGCTACACCTTC.

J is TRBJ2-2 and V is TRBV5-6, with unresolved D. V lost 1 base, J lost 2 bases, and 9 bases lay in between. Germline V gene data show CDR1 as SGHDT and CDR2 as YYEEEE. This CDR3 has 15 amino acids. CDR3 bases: TGTGCCAGCAGCTTGAGTCAGTTTAACACCGGGGAGCTGTTTTTT. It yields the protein CASSLSQFNTGELFF.

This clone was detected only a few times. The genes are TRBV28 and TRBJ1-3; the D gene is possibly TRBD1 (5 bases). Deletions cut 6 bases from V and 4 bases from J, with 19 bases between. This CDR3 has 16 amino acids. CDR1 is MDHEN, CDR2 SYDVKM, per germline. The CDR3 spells CASSLNLQGGGNTIYF. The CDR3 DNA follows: TGTGCCAGCAGCCTAAACCTCCAGGGAGGCGGAAACACCATATATTTT.

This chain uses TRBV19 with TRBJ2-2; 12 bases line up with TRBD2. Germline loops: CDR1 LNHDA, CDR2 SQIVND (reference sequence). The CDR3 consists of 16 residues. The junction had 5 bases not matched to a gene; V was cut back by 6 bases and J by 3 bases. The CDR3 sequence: CASRPTSGGHTGELFF. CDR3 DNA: TGTGCCAGTAGACCAACTAGCGGGGGGCACACCGGGGAGCTGTTTTTT.

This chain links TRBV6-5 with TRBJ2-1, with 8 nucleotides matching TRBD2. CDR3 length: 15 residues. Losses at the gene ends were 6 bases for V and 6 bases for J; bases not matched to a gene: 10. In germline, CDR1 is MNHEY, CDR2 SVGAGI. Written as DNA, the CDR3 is TGTGCCAGCAGCTCGGCGGGGGGCGGGCTCAATGAGCAGTTCTTC. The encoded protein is CASSSAGGGLNEQFF.

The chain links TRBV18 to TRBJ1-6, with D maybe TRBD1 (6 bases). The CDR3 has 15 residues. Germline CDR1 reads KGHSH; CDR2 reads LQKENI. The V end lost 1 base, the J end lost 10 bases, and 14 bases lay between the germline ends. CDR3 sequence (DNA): TGTGCCAGCTCACCACTTGAGGGGGATAGGTCACCCCTCCACTTT. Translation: CASSPLEGDRSPLHF.

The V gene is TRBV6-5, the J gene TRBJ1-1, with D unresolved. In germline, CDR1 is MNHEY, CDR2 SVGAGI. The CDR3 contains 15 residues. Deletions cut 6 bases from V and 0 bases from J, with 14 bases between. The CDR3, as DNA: TGTGCCAGCAGAGAGGCGGGAATCATGAACACTGAAGCTTTCTTT. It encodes CASREAGIMNTEAFF.

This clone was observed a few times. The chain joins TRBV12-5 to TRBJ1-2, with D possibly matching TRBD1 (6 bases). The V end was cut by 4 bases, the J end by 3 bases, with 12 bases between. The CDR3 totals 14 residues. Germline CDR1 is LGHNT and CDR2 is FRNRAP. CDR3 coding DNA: TGTGCTAGTGGTTCCCAGGGGCAGGACTATGGCTACACCTTC. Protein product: CASGSQGQDYGYTF. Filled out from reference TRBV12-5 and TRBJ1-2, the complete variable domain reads DARVTQTPRHKVTEMGQEVTMRCQPILGHNTVFWYRQTMMQGLELLAYFRNRAPLDDSGMPKDRFSAEMPDATLATLKIQPSEPRDSAVYFCASGSQGQDYGYTFGSGTRLTVV.

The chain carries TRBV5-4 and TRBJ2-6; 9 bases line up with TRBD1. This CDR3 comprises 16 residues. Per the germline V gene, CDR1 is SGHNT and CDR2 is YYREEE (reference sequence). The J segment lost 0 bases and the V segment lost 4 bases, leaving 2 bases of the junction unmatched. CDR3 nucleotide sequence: TGTGCCAGCAGCCAGACAGGGGGCTCTGGGGCCAACGTCCTGACTTTC. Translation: CASSQTGGSGANVLTF.

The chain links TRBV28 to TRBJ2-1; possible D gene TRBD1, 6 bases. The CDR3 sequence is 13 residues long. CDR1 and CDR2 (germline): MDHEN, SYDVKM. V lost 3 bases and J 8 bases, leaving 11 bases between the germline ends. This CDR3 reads CASSLGKGDEQFF. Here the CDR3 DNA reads TGTGCCAGCAGTTTGGGGAAGGGGGATGAGCAGTTCTTC.